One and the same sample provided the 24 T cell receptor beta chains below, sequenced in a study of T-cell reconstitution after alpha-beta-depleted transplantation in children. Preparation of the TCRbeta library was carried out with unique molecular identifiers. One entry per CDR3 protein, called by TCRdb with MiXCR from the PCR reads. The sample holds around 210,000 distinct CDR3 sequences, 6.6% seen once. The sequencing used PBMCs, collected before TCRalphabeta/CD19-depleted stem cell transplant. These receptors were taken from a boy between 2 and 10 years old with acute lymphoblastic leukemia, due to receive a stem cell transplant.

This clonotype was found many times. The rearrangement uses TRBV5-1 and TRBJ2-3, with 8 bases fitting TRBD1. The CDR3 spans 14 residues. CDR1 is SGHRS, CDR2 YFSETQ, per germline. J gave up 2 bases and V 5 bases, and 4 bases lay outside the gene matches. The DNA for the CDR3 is TGCGCCAGCAGAACAGGGGGTTCCACAGATACGCAGTATTTT. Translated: CASRTGGSTDTQYF.

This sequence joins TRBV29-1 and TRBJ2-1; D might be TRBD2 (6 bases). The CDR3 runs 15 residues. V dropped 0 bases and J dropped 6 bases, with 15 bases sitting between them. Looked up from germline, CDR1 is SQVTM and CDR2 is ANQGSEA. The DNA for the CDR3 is TGCAGCGTTGAAGATGAGGGCGGGATCGGCAATGAGCAGTTCTTC. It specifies CSVEDEGGIGNEQFF.

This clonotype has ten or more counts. CDR3: CASKTRGHADGELFF. Here the CDR3 DNA reads TGCGCCAGCAAAACTAGGGGGCACGCTGACGGGGAGCTGTTTTTT. This sequence joins TRBV5-1 and TRBJ2-2, with 7 bases fitting TRBD1. Germline V gene lookup returns CDR1 SGHRS and CDR2 YFSETQ. J lost 7 bases, V lost 6 bases, and 12 bases had no gene match. The CDR3 consists of 15 residues.

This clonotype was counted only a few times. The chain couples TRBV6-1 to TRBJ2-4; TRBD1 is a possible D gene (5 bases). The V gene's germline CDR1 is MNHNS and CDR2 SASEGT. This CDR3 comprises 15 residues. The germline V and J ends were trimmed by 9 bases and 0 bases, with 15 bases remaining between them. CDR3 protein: CASASQGLAKNIQYF. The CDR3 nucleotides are TGTGCCAGTGCCTCCCAGGGCTTAGCCAAAAACATTCAGTACTTC.

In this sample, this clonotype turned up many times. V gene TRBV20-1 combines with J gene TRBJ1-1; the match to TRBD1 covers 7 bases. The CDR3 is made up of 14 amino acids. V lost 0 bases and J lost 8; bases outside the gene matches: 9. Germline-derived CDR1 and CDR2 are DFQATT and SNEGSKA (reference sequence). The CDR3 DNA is TGCAGTGCTAGAGATTTGTGGGGACAGCACGAAGCTTTCTTT. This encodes CSARDLWGQHEAFF.

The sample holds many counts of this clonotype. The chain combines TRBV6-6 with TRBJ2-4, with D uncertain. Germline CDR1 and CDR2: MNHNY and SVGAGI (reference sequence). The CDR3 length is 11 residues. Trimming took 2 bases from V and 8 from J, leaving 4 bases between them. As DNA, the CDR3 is TGTGCCAGCAGTTACCTGGACATTCAGTACTTC. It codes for CASSYLDIQYF.

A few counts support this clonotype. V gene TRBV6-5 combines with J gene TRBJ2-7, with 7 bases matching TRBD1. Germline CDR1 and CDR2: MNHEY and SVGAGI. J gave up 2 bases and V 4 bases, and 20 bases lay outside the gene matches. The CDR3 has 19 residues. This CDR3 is CASSFHAGTVYRIPYEQYF. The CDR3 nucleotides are TGTGCCAGCAGTTTTCACGCCGGGACAGTATACCGTATACCCTACGAGCAGTACTTC.

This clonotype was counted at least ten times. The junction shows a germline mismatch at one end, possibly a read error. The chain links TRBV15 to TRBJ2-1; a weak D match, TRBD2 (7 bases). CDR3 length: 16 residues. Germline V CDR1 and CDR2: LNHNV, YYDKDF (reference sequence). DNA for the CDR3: TGTGCCACCAGGAGAGGTGGGAGGGGGACCTACAATGAGCAGTTCTTC. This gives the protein CATRRGGRGTYNEQFF. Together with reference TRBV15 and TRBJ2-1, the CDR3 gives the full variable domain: DAMVIQNPRYQVTQFGKPVTLSCSQTLNHNVMYWYQQKSSQAPKLLFHYYDKDFNNEADTPDNFQSRRPNTSFCFLDIRSPGLGDTAMYLCATRRGGRGTYNEQFFGPGTRLTVL.

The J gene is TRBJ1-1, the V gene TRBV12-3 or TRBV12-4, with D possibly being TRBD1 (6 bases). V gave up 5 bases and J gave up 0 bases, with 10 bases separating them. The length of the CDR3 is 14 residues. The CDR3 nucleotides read TGTGCCAGCAGTATACAGGGTCTGAACACTGAAGCTTTCTTT. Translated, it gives CASSIQGLNTEAFF.

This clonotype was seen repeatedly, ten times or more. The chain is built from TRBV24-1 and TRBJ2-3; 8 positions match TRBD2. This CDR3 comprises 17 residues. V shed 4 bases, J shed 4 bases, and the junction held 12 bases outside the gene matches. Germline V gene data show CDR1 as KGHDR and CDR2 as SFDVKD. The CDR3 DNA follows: TGTGCCACCAGTGACGGTCGACGGGGACTAGATGCAGATACGCAGTATTTT. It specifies CATSDGRRGLDADTQYF.

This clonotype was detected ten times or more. The CDR3 bases are TGCGCCAGCAGCCCCGGGACTAGCGGGAGCGATGAGCAGTTCTTC. It translates to CASSPGTSGSDEQFF. The rearrangement links TRBV5-1 to TRBJ2-1; 14 bases agree with TRBD2. Germline V gene data show CDR1 as SGHRS and CDR2 as YFSETQ. V lost 4 bases, J lost 8 bases, and 5 bases stayed unmatched. The CDR3 loop spans 15 amino acids.

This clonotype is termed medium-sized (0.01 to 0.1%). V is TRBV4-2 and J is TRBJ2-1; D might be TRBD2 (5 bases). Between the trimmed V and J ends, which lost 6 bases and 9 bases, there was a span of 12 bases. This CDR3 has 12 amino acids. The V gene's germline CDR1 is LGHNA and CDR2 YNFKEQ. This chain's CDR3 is CASSYSAGEQFF. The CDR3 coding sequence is TGTGCCAGCAGTTATAGCGCGGGTGAGCAGTTCTTC.

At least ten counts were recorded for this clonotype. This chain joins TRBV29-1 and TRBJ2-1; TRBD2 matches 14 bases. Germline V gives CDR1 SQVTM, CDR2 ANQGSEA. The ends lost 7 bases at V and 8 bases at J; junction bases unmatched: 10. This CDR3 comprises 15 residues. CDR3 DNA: TGCAGCGGTGGGACTAGCGGGGGTCCCTCCGATGAGCAGTTCTTC. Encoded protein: CSGGTSGGPSDEQFF.

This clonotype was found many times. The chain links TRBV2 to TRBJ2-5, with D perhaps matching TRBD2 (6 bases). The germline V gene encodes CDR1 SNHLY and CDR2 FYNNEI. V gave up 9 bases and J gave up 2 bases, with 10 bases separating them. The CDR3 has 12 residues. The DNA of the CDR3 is TGTGCCAGAGGGACTGCACAAGAGACCCAGTACTTC. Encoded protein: CARGTAQETQYF.

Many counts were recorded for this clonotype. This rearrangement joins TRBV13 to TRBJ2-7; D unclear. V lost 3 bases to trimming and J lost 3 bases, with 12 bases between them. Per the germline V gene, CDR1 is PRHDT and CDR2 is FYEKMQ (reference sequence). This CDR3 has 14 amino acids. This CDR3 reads CASSLGLRNYEQYF. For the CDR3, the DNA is TGTGCCAGCAGCTTGGGTCTCCGGAACTACGAGCAGTACTTC.

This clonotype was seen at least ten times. The CDR3 is CSAPSGTSYEQYF. The CDR3 nucleotides read TGCAGTGCACCCTCCGGGACCTCCTACGAGCAGTACTTC. The chain has TRBV20-1 and TRBJ2-7; possibly TRBD1 or TRBD2 for D (5 bases each). Trimming left V 6 bases short and J 0 bases short, with 12 bases between. The CDR3 totals 13 residues. Germline assignment: CDR1 DFQATT and CDR2 SNEGSKA (reference sequence).

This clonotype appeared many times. CDR3 in amino acids: CASSEGNTIYF. The CDR3, as DNA: TGTGCCAGCAGTGAAGGGAACACCATATATTTT. This chain links TRBV6-4 with TRBJ1-3; D not certain. Germline-derived CDR1 and CDR2 are MRHNA and SNTAGT. Trimming stripped 3 bases from V and 7 bases from J, with 4 bases between. CDR3 length: 11 residues.

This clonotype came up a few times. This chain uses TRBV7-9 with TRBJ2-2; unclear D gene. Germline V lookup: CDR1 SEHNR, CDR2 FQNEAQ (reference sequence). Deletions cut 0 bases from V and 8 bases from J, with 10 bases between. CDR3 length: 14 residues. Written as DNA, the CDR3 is TGTGCCAGCAGCTTAGCCCCCCGACGTGGGGAGCTGTTTTTT. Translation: CASSLAPRRGELFF.

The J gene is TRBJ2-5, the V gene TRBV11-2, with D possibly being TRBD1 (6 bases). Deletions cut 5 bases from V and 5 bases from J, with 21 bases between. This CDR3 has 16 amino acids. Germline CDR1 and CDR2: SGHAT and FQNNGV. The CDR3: CASSQTGMGRPETQYF. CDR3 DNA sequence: TGTGCCAGCAGCCAAACAGGGATGGGTAGACCGGAGACCCAGTACTTC.

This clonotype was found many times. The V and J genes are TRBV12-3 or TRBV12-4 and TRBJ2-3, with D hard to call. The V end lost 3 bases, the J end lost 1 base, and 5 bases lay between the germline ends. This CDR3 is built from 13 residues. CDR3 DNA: TGTGCCAGCAGTTTTGGGGGCACAGATACGCAGTATTTT. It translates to CASSFGGTDTQYF.

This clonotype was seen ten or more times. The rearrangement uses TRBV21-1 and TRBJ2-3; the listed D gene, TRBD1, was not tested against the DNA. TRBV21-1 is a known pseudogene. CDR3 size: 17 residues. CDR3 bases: TGTGCCAGCAGCACTCGAACAGGCTCTTCCTCCACAGATACGCAGTATTTT. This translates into CASSTRTGSSSTDTQYF.

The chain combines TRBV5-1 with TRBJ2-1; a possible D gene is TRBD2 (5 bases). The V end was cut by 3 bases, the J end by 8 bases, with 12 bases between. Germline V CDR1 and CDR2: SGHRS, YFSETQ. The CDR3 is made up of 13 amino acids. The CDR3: CASSSNPGYEQFF. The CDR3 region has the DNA TGCGCCAGCAGCTCCAACCCGGGGTATGAGCAGTTCTTC.

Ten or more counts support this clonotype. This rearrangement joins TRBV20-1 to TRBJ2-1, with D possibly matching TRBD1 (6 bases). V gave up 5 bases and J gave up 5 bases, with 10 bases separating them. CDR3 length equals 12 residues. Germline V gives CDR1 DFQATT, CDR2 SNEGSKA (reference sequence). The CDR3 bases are TGCAGTGCTCCTCGACAGGACAATGAGCAGTTCTTC. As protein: CSAPRQDNEQFF.

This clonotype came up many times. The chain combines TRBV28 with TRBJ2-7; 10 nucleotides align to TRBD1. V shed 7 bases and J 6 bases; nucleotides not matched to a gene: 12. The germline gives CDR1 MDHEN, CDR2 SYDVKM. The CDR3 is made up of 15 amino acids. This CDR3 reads CASTLSRGQGSEQYF. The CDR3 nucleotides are TGTGCCAGCACCTTGAGTCGGGGACAGGGGTCCGAGCAGTACTTC.